The next 8 T cell receptor beta chains were all read from a single sample in a study of tumor-infiltrating lymphocytes in primary liver carcinoma. TCR beta cDNA came from approximately 0.55 ug total RNA, primed with a constant-region primer. The TCR beta library was amplified through three nested multiplex PCR rounds in a modified ARM-PCR procedure. A C-beta reverse primer was combined with TRBV1-TRBV30 forward primers in the first two PCR rounds, and each round had approximately 9 cycles. One entry per CDR3 protein, called by TCRdb with MiXCR from the multiplex PCR reads. The profile shows 55,000 or so distinct CDR3 sequences, less than 75% of them singletons. The source material, roughly 20-31 mg of unsorted bulk tissue, was used to co-extract RNA and DNA. The material sequenced was liver tumor tissue from sampling region 2. Sample subset: tumor region T2, inferior pole. The source of these receptors is a man aged 35 to 55 with primary liver carcinoma and hepatitis B virus infection.

This clonotype was detected many times. Likely a read error: the CDR3 ends without its conserved phenylalanine or tryptophan. The chain is built from TRBV7-8 and TRBJ2-7, with 7 bases matching TRBD2. This CDR3 has 13 amino acids. In germline, CDR1 is SGHVS, CDR2 FQNEAQ. With V trimmed by 3 bases and J by 2 bases, 1 base remained unmatched. The CDR3 bases are TGTGCCAGCAGCTTTACTAGCGCCTACGAGCAGTACTTA. Translating it yields CASSFTSAYEQYL.

In the case of this clonotype: The junction shows a germline mismatch at one end, possibly a read error. V usage is TRBV5-5 and J usage is TRBJ2-1, with 8 bases matching TRBD1. The CDR3 is 15 amino acids. Germline CDR1 and CDR2: SGHKS and YYEKEE (reference sequence). The CDR3, as DNA: TGTGCCAGCAGCTCTGGACAGGGTTCCCACAATGCGCAGTTCTTC. It codes for CASSSGQGSHNAQFF.

This clonotype was detected once. Because the CDR3 is missing its conserved closing phenylalanine or tryptophan, this is likely a read error. This CDR3 is CSVKAGTNTDAFL. The CDR3 nucleotides read TGCAGCGTTAAAGCAGGGACGAACACTGACGCTTTCCTT. The rearrangement uses TRBV29-1 and TRBJ1-1, with D possibly being TRBD1 (5 bases). The CDR3 covers 13 residues. Germline CDR1 reads SQVTM; CDR2 reads ANQGSEA.

A word on this clonotype: One junction end does not reproduce the germline sequence, and a read error may be involved. The chain joins TRBV12-3 or TRBV12-4 to TRBJ2-7, with 8 bases lining up with TRBD1. The CDR3 has 15 amino acids. The CDR3 DNA sequence: TGTGCCAGCAGTGTGGGAACAGGGGGGTCCTGCGAGCAGTACTTC. Protein sequence: CASSVGTGGSCEQYF.

Of note for this clonotype: One end of the junction does not line up with germline, which may come from a read error. The chain couples TRBV29-1 to TRBJ1-1; D ambiguous. Germline CDR1 reads SQVTM; CDR2 reads ANQGSEA. This CDR3 has 14 residues. The CDR3 here is CNVVWIMKNTEAFF. As DNA, the CDR3 is TGCAACGTTGTTTGGATTATGAAGAACACTGAAGCTTTCTTT.

This clonotype was seen only a few times. At one of its ends the junction is not consistent with the germline gene, which may arise from a read error. The V and J genes are TRBV12-3 or TRBV12-4 and TRBJ2-2, with D possibly being TRBD1 or TRBD2 (5 bases each). The CDR3 runs to 15 residues. CDR3: CGSSLVLGRGGELFF. Written as DNA, the CDR3 is TGTGGCAGCAGTTTAGTTCTGGGGCGCGGGGGGGAGCTGTTTTTT.

The table lists this clonotype with a few counts. V is TRBV5-4 and J is TRBJ1-1; D uncertain. V lost 1 base and J lost 5, with 15 bases in between. Germline lookup yields CDR1 SGHNT and CDR2 YYREEE (reference sequence). The CDR3 is made up of 15 amino acids. CDR3 DNA sequence: TGTGCCAGCAGCTTGACATGGTCGAAGAATACTGAAGCTTTCTTT. Translating it yields CASSLTWSKNTEAFF.

On this clonotype itself: This may be a read error: a much more frequent sequence differs by one nucleotide. The chain has TRBV7-9 and TRBJ2-5; 7 bases align to TRBD2. J was trimmed by 5 bases and V by 5 bases; bases with no gene match: 2. The CDR3 sequence is 12 residues long. Per the germline V gene, CDR1 is SEHNR and CDR2 is FQNEAQ (reference sequence). CDR3 in DNA: TGTGCCAGCAGCAGGGAGGGCGAGACCCAGTACTTC. As protein: CASSREGETQYF.